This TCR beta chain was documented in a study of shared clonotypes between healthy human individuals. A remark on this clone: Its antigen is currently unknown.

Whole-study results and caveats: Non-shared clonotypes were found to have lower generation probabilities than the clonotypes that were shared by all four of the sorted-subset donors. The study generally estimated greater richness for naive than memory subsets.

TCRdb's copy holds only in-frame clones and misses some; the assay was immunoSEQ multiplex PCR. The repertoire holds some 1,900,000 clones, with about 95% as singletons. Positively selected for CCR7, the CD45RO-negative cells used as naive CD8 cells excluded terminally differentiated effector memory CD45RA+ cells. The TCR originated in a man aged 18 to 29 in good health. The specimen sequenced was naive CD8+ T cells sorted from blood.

The chain's CDR3 is CASSLAGGLSEQYF. CDR3 nucleotides: TGTGCCAGTAGCCTAGCGGGGGGGCTGAGCGAGCAGTACTTC. The V and J genes are TRBV19 and TRBJ2-7; 12 bases map to TRBD2. The J segment lost 6 bases and the V segment lost 6 bases, leaving 6 bases of the junction unmatched. Germline CDR1 is LNHDA and CDR2 is SQIVND (reference sequence). The CDR3 totals 14 residues.